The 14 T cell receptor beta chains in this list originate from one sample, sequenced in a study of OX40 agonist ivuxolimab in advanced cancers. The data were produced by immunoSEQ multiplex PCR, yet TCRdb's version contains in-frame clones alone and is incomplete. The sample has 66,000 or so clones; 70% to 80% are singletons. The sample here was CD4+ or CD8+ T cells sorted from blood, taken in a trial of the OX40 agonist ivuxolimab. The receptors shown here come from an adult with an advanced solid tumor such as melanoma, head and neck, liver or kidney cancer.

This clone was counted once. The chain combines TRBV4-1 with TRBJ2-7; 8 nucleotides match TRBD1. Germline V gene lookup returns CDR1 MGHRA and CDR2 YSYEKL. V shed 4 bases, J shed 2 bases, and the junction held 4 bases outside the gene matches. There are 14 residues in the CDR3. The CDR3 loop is CASSLRDRTYEQYF. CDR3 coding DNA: TGCGCCAGCAGCCTCCGGGACAGGACCTACGAGCAGTACTTC.

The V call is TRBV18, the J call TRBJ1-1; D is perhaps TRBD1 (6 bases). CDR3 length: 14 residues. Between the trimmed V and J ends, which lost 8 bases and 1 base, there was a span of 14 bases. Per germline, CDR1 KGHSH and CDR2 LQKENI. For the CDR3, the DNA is TGTGCCAGCCGAGGGGGGGGGCCGAACACTGAAGCTTTCTTT. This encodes CASRGGGPNTEAFF.

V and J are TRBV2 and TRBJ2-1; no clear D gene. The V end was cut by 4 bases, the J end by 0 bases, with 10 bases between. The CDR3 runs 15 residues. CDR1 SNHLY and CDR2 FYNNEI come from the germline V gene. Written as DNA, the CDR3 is TGTGCCAGCAGTGGGCAGTTGCGCTCCTACAATGAGCAGTTCTTC. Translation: CASSGQLRSYNEQFF.

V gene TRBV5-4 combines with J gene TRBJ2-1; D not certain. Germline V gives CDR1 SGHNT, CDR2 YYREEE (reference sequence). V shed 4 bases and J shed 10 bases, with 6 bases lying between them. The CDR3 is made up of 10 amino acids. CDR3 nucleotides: TGTGCCAGCAGCCTATTCGAGCAGTTCTTC. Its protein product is CASSLFEQFF.

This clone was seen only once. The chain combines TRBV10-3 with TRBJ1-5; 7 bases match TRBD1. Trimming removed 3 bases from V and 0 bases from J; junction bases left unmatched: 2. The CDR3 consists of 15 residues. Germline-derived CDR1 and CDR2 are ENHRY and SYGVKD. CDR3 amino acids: CAISEQGNSNQPQHF. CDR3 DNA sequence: TGTGCCATCAGTGAACAGGGGAATAGCAATCAGCCCCAGCATTTT.

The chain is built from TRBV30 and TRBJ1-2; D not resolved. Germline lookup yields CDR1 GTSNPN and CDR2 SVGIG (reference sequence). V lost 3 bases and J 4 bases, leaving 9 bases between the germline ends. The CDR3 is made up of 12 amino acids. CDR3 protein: CAWRDLFYGYTF. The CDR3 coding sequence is TGTGCCTGGAGGGACCTATTCTATGGCTACACCTTC.

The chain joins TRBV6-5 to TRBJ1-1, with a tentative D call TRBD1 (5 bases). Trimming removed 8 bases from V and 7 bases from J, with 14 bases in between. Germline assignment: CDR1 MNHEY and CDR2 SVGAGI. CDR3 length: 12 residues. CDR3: CASRIGAGEAFF. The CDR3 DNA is TGTGCCAGCCGAATCGGGGCAGGTGAAGCTTTCTTT.

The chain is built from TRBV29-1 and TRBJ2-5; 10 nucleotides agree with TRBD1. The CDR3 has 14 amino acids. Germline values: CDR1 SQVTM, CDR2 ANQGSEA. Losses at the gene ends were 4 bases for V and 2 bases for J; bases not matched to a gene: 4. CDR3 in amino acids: CSVVGQGKQETQYF. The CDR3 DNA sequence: TGCAGCGTTGTGGGACAGGGGAAACAAGAGACCCAGTACTTC.

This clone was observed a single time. The CDR3 DNA follows: TGTGCCAGCAGTTACTCAGGGGGCGGCACCGGGGAGCTGTTTTTT. Amino acids: CASSYSGGGTGELFF. The gene calls are TRBV6-6 and TRBJ2-2; TRBD1 aligns across 7 bases. The CDR3 runs to 15 residues. V lost 0 bases, J lost 4 bases, and 2 bases stayed unmatched. Germline lookup yields CDR1 MNHNY and CDR2 SVGAGI (reference sequence).

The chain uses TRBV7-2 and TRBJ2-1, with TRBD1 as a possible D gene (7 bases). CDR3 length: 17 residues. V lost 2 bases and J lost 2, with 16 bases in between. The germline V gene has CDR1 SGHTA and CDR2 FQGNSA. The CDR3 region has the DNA TGTGCCAGCAGCTTACATGGGGGGACAGCCACCTACAATGAGCAGTTCTTC. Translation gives CASSLHGGTATYNEQFF.

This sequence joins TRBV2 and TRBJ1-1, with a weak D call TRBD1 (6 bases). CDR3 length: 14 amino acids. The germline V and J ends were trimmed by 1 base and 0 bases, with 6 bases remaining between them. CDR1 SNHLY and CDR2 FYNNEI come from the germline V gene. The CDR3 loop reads CASSEDRVNTEAFF. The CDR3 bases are TGTGCCAGCAGTGAAGACAGGGTGAACACTGAAGCTTTCTTT.

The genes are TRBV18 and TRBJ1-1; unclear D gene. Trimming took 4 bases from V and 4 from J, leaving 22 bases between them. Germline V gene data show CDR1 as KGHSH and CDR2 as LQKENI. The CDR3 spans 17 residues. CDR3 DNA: TGTGCCAGCTCACGACAAATTATAAGGGCTCGGGCCACTGAAGCTTTCTTT. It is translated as CASSRQIIRARATEAFF.

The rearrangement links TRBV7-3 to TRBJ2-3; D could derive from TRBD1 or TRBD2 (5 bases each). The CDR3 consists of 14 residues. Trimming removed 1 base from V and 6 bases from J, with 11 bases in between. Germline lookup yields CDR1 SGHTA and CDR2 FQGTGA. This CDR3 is CASSLSGTTDTQYF. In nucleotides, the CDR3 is TGTGCCAGCAGCTTAAGTGGGACGACGGATACGCAGTATTTT.

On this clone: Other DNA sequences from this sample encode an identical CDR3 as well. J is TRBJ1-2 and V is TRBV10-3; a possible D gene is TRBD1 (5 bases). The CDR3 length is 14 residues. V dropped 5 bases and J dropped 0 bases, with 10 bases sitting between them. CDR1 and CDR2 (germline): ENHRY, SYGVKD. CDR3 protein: CAISLQETNYGYTF. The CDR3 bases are TGTGCCATCAGTTTACAGGAGACTAACTATGGCTACACCTTC.